This T cell receptor beta chain was found in a study of blood T cells in healthy people across ages. This clonotype was recorded many times. A second PCR, run for about 6 to 11 cycles, used a sample-barcoded 5' primer plus a J-beta primer mix. MiXCR, run by TCRdb on the 5' RACE reads, gives a single entry per CDR3 protein. This sample has over 600,000 distinct CDR3 sequences, with roughly 20% found just once. Germline CDR1 is MDHEN and CDR2 is SYDVKM. This CDR3 has 12 residues. Trimming removed 3 bases from V and 8 bases from J, with 5 bases in between. Sequencing was carried out using blood. The chain has TRBV28 and TRBJ1-6; D not certain. The sequence derives from a man in his 70s in good health. The CDR3 here is CASSFVDSPLHF. The CDR3 coding sequence is TGTGCCAGCAGTTTCGTCGATTCACCCCTCCACTTT.